This T cell receptor beta chain was recorded in a study of T cells in Graves' hyperthyroidism and ophthalmopathy. The study, taken as a whole, reports: Ophthalmopathy, as predicted by the model, came a median about six months after the prediction. Expanded thyroid clonotypes (above 0.001) were mostly also found in blood.

What was amplified from RNA transcripts were TCR beta CDR3 regions. In the first-round RT-PCR of the TCR CDR3, the HTBI primer set was used. TCRdb fed the multiplex PCR reads into MiXCR, producing one record per CDR3 protein. The repertoire holds 600,000 or so distinct CDR3 sequences, with roughly 15% as singletons. V gave up 10 bases and J gave up 4 bases, with 10 bases separating them. The germline V gene has CDR1 SNHLY and CDR2 FYNNEI. The CDR3 is 12 amino acids. On this clonotype: Its target is unknown.

The receptor was derived from a woman aged 45-60 years with Graves' ophthalmopathy. Sequencing input: blood. The V call is TRBV2, the J call TRBJ2-2; D remains unclear. CDR3 protein: CATHWGTGELFF. In nucleotides, the CDR3 is TGTGCCACCCACTGGGGCACCGGGGAGCTGTTTTTT.